The 20 T cell receptor beta chains below come from one sample, sequenced in a study of early T cells in non-severe SARS-CoV-2 infection. TCRdb reprocessed the 5' RACE reads with MiXCR, giving one entry per CDR3 protein. The sample shows over 55,000 distinct CDR3 sequences, roughly a tenth of them seen only once. The sample taken for sequencing was whole blood. These TCRs come from an adult who was a healthcare worker with PCR-confirmed SARS-CoV-2 infection or an uninfected control (not recorded which).

By its share, this clonotype is medium-sized (0.01 to 0.1%). This chain uses TRBV7-2 with TRBJ2-5; D remains unclear. The CDR3 is 13 amino acids. Trimming took 2 bases from V and 1 from J, leaving 5 bases between them. The germline V gene has CDR1 SGHTA and CDR2 FQGNSA. The CDR3 nucleotides are TGTGCCAGCAGCTTATCGTTCCAAGAGACCCAGTACTTC. Protein product: CASSLSFQETQYF.

This clonotype has at least ten counts. V and J are TRBV27 and TRBJ2-1; no firm D call. Trimming removed 3 bases at V and 0 bases at J, with 9 bases between. Germline CDR1 MNHEY, CDR2 SMNVEV (reference sequence). The CDR3 is 15 amino acids. The CDR3 bases are TGTGCCAGCAGTTTCGTAGGAAGCTCCTACAATGAGCAGTTCTTC. As protein: CASSFVGSSYNEQFF.

As regards this clonotype: A much bigger clone sits one base away, suggesting this may be a read error. The V gene is TRBV5-4, the J gene TRBJ2-5; 8 bases fit TRBD1. The CDR3 contains 16 residues. Germline CDR1 SGHNT, CDR2 YYREEE (reference sequence). The CDR3 region has the DNA TGTGCCTGCAGCTTGAGGCAGGGGGCATCGGGGGAGACCCAGTACTTC. This translates into CACSLRQGASGETQYF.

This clonotype has at least ten counts. This chain links TRBV12-3 or TRBV12-4 with TRBJ2-5; TRBD2 matches at 7 bases. This CDR3 has 15 amino acids. V trimming: 7 bases; J trimming: 5 bases; junction bases outside the gene matches: 13. This CDR3 is CASNLMGRDGETQYF. CDR3 bases: TGTGCCAGCAACCTCATGGGGAGGGACGGGGAGACCCAGTACTTC.

This clonotype was seen at least ten times. The rearrangement joins TRBV2 to TRBJ2-2; tentative D call: TRBD2 (5 bases). CDR1 SNHLY and CDR2 FYNNEI come from the germline V gene. The V end was cut by 3 bases, the J end by 1 base, with 9 bases between. The CDR3 has 15 amino acids. CDR3 protein: CASSETGMNTGELFF. In DNA form, the CDR3 reads TGTGCCAGCAGTGAGACGGGGATGAACACCGGGGAGCTGTTTTTT.

The V and J genes are TRBV30 and TRBJ1-6, with TRBD1 as a possible D gene (6 bases). This CDR3 region has 12 residues. Between the trimmed V and J ends, which lost 1 base and 14 bases, there was a span of 12 bases. CDR1 and CDR2 from the germline V gene are GTSNPN and SVGIG (reference sequence). The CDR3 nucleotides are TGTGCCTGGAGTGCCCCCCAGGGGTCCCTCCACTTT. This sequence encodes CAWSAPQGSLHF. Supplemented by reference TRBV30 and TRBJ1-6, the full variable domain reads SQTIHQWPATLVQPVGSPLSLECTVEGTSNPNLYWYRQAAGRGLQLLFYSVGIGQISSEVPQNLSASRPQDRQFILSSKKLLLSDSGFYLCAWSAPQGSLHFGNGTRLTVT.

V and J are TRBV5-1 and TRBJ1-2; no reliable D call. CDR3 length: 12 residues. Trimming cost V 2 bases and J 5 bases, with 7 bases left between them. Germline lookup yields CDR1 SGHRS and CDR2 YFSETQ. The CDR3 protein is CASSFTNYGYTF. The CDR3 nucleotides are TGCGCCAGCAGCTTTACAAATTATGGCTACACCTTC.

This clonotype was found many times. This chain joins TRBV4-2 and TRBJ1-4; no definite D call. V was trimmed by 0 bases and J by 0 bases, leaving 5 bases between them. The CDR3 length is 15 residues. Germline V lookup: CDR1 LGHNA, CDR2 YNFKEQ. CDR3 nucleotide sequence: TGTGCCAGCAGCCAAGACATCGCAACTAATGAAAAACTGTTTTTT. This gives the protein CASSQDIATNEKLFF.

This clonotype was seen repeatedly, ten times or more. V usage is TRBV15 and J usage is TRBJ1-2; D call uncertain. Germline V CDR1 and CDR2: LNHNV, YYDKDF (reference sequence). Trimming stripped 0 bases from V and 7 bases from J, with 21 bases between. The CDR3 sequence is 17 residues long. The CDR3 coding sequence is TGTGCCACCAGCAGAGATAGGAAGGCCGGTGTAGAGGTTGGCTACACCTTC. It yields the protein CATSRDRKAGVEVGYTF. Using reference TRBV15 and TRBJ1-2 for the parts outside the CDR3, the full variable domain is DAMVIQNPRYQVTQFGKPVTLSCSQTLNHNVMYWYQQKSSQAPKLLFHYYDKDFNNEADTPDNFQSRRPNTSFCFLDIRSPGLGDTAMYLCATSRDRKAGVEVGYTFGSGTRLTVV.

V and J are TRBV9 and TRBJ2-3, with 9 bases that match TRBD2. V lost 3 bases, J lost 2 bases, and 4 bases stayed unmatched. The CDR3 spans 15 residues. CDR1 is SGDLS and CDR2 is YYNGEE in the germline V gene. The CDR3 spells CASSGRLAATDTQYF. CDR3 bases: TGTGCCAGCAGCGGCAGACTAGCGGCCACAGATACGCAGTATTTT.

The chain combines TRBV5-1 with TRBJ2-1, with 9 bases identical to TRBD1. Germline V gene data show CDR1 as SGHRS and CDR2 as YFSETQ. This CDR3 region has 15 residues. V lost 4 bases and J lost 3; bases outside the gene matches: 5. The CDR3 DNA reads as TGCGCCAGCAGCACTGACAGGGGGATCTACAATGAGCAGTTCTTC. Protein: CASSTDRGIYNEQFF.

This clonotype was recorded many times. The V gene is TRBV20-1, the J gene TRBJ1-3; 7 bases match TRBD1. CDR3 length: 15 amino acids. Germline CDR1 and CDR2: DFQATT and SNEGSKA (reference sequence). V was pared by 3 bases and J by 0 bases, with 5 bases of the junction left unmatched. The CDR3 DNA reads TGCAGTGCTAGGTCACAGGGGATCTCTGGAAACACCATATATTTT. It codes for CSARSQGISGNTIYF.

The chain carries TRBV6-2 or TRBV6-3 and TRBJ2-5; D possibly matches TRBD1 or TRBD2 (5 bases each). Germline V lookup: CDR1 MNHEY, CDR2 SVGEGT. The length of the CDR3 is 13 residues. V lost 10 bases to trimming and J lost 2 bases, with 14 bases between them. The CDR3: CATLEWGQETQYF. The CDR3 nucleotides are TGTGCCACCCTTGAGTGGGGGCAAGAGACCCAGTACTTC.

The genes are TRBV10-3 and TRBJ1-3; 7 positions agree with TRBD1. The CDR3 length is 17 residues. The junction had 5 bases not matched to a gene; V was cut back by 0 bases and J by 0 bases. From germline, CDR1 is ENHRY and CDR2 SYGVKD. The CDR3 region has the DNA TGTGCCATCAGTGAGTCTAGGGGGCGAGACTCTGGAAACACCATATATTTT. This encodes CAISESRGRDSGNTIYF.

The genes are TRBV10-3 and TRBJ2-7; D ambiguous. The CDR3 consists of 13 residues. Germline V gene data show CDR1 as ENHRY and CDR2 as SYGVKD. Between the trimmed V and J ends, which lost 2 bases and 0 bases, there was a span of 5 bases. The CDR3 protein is CAISEGNSYEQYV. The CDR3 region has the DNA TGTGCCATCAGTGAGGGGAACTCCTACGAGCAGTACGTC.

The gene calls are TRBV11-2 and TRBJ2-3; no clear D. The CDR3 is 15 residues long. Trimming cost V 0 bases and J 4 bases, with 11 bases left between them. Looked up from germline, CDR1 is SGHAT and CDR2 is FQNNGV. In DNA, the CDR3 is TGTGCCAGCAGCTTAGATCGGAGCTTTTCAGATACGCAGTATTTT. Protein sequence: CASSLDRSFSDTQYF. The full variable domain, its missing parts supplied by reference TRBV11-2 and TRBJ2-3, is EAGVAQSPRYKIIEKRQSVAFWCNPISGHATLYWYQQILGQGPKLLIQFQNNGVVDDSQLPKDRFSAERLKGVDSTLKIQPAKLEDSAVYLCASSLDRSFSDTQYFGPGTRLTVL.

The chain combines TRBV14 with TRBJ1-2; the D is unclear. V was clipped by 0 bases and J by 7 bases, with 6 bases between them. The CDR3 sequence is 12 residues long. Germline loops: CDR1 SGHDN, CDR2 FVKESK. For the CDR3, the DNA is TGTGCCAGCAGCCAAGATCTTCGTGGCTACACCTTC. Translated, it gives CASSQDLRGYTF. Full variable domain (outside the CDR3, taken from reference TRBV14 and TRBJ1-2): EAGVTQFPSHSVIEKGQTVTLRCDPISGHDNLYWYRRVMGKEIKFLLHFVKESKQDESGMPNNRFLAERTGGTYSTLKVQPAELEDSGVYFCASSQDLRGYTFGSGTRLTVV.

This clonotype was seen a handful of times. The chain couples TRBV4-2 to TRBJ1-4; TRBD1 aligns across 12 bases. The CDR3 is 16 amino acids. Germline V gene sequence: CDR1 LGHNA, CDR2 YNFKEQ. The junction had 3 bases not matched to a gene; V was cut back by 0 bases and J by 7 bases. DNA of the CDR3: TGTGCCAGCAGCCAAGATGGGACAGGGGGCGGTGAAAAACTGTTTTTT. It specifies CASSQDGTGGGEKLFF.

This clonotype was seen a few times. The CDR3 nucleotides read TGCAGCGTTCGAAACAGGGGCGTGAACACTGAAGCTTTCTTT. Residues: CSVRNRGVNTEAFF. The J gene is TRBJ1-1, the V gene TRBV29-1; 7 nucleotides agree with TRBD1. The CDR3 covers 14 residues. The V gene's germline CDR1 is SQVTM and CDR2 ANQGSEA. The ends lost 5 bases at V and 0 bases at J; junction bases unmatched: 6.

Ten or more counts support this clonotype. The V call is TRBV29-1, the J call TRBJ2-7; D is uncertain. V lost 5 bases and J lost 5, with 19 bases in between. CDR3 length: 14 amino acids. Germline CDR1 and CDR2: SQVTM and ANQGSEA. The chain's CDR3 is CSVRGKTPGDEQYV. The CDR3 nucleotides read TGCAGCGTTCGTGGTAAGACCCCTGGCGACGAGCAGTACGTC.